This T cell receptor (beta chain) was found in a study of T cell clonotyping in hematopoietic cell transplantation. General study points: Cells were unsorted, so CD4 and CD8 contributions were not separated. Higher Inverse Simpson Index values in graft donor and pretransplant recipient predicted broader posttransplant TCR diversity. Recipient TCR diversity dropped after transplant; expanded clonotypes rose from day 30 to 180.

This clone has a handful of counts. Its antigen is still unknown. Produced via immunoSEQ multiplex PCR; TCRdb's table is partial and in-frame only. The sample carries 3,000 to 4,500 clones, roughly 18% recorded once. The specimen was peripheral blood mononuclear cells, collected 30 days after allogeneic stem cell transplant. This TCR was sampled from a male patient aged 50 or older who had an allogeneic stem cell transplant from a related donor, so the T cells may come from the graft donor. Some clones in this sample may be carry-over from other donors' samples.

The CDR3 region is CAWSAVQGRTNEKLFF. CDR3 sequence (DNA): TGTGCCTGGAGTGCGGTGCAGGGGCGGACTAATGAAAAACTGTTTTTT. The V gene is TRBV30, the J gene TRBJ1-4; D is possibly TRBD1 (6 bases). Germline V lookup: CDR1 GTSNPN, CDR2 SVGIG (reference sequence). This CDR3 spans 16 amino acids. V lost 1 base and J 2 bases, leaving 14 bases between the germline ends.